These 10 T cell receptor beta chains were sequenced from one sample in a study of Graves' ophthalmopathy and Graves' hyperthyroidism. The study amplified TCR beta CDR3 regions using RNA transcripts. HTBI primers primed a first-round RT-PCR, and a second-round multiplex PCR followed. TCRdb processed the multiplex PCR reads anew with MiXCR; each CDR3 protein has one entry. The data contain 600,000 to 950,000 distinct CDR3 sequences, about 44% of them singletons. The material sequenced was peripheral blood. The receptors here all came from an adult man with Graves' ophthalmopathy.

This clonotype was seen many times. The rearrangement joins TRBV2 to TRBJ1-3; D not certain. Trimming stripped 3 bases from V and 0 bases from J, with 6 bases between. CDR3 size: 14 residues. CDR1 is SNHLY and CDR2 is FYNNEI in the germline V gene. CDR3 nucleotide sequence: TGTGCCAGCAGTGAGGGTATCTCTGGAAACACCATATATTTT. Its protein product is CASSEGISGNTIYF.

Concerning this clonotype itself: One junction end does not reproduce the germline sequence, and a read error may be involved. The chain links TRBV2 to TRBJ1-2, with 7 nucleotides matching TRBD1. The germline V gene has CDR1 SNHLY and CDR2 FYNNEI. The CDR3 sequence is 13 residues long. DNA of the CDR3: TGTGCCGGCAGTTACAGAGGGGGCGGTGGCTACACCTTC. Translated: CAGSYRGGGGYTF.

This chain links TRBV7-2 with TRBJ1-6; perhaps TRBD1 as D (5 bases). This CDR3 region has 15 residues. Looked up from germline, CDR1 is SGHTA and CDR2 is FQGNSA. V lost 5 bases, J lost 1 base, and 9 bases lay in between. The CDR3 protein is CASSGGGSYNSPLHF. CDR3 bases: TGTGCCAGCAGCGGGGGGGGGTCCTATAATTCACCCCTCCACTTT.

This clonotype was recorded a few times. The chain couples TRBV12-3 or TRBV12-4 to TRBJ1-4; D not resolved. This CDR3 is 14 amino acids long. Trimming took 5 bases from V and 0 from J, leaving 7 bases between them. The CDR3 reads CASSETATNEKLFF. The DNA for the CDR3 is TGTGCCAGCAGTGAGACTGCAACTAATGAAAAACTGTTTTTT.

For the CDR3, the DNA is TGTGCCGCCGGGACAGTCCACGAGCAGTACTTC. Its translation: CAAGTVHEQYF. This chain links TRBV2 with TRBJ2-7; 7 bases fit TRBD1. This CDR3 is built from 11 residues. V lost 11 bases, J lost 5 bases, and 6 bases stayed unmatched. Germline loops: CDR1 SNHLY, CDR2 FYNNEI.

This clonotype was picked up many times. The chain carries TRBV7-9 and TRBJ1-1; weak D call: TRBD1 (5 bases). The CDR3 totals 15 residues. The V end lost 5 bases, the J end lost 1 base, and 14 bases lay between the germline ends. CDR1 is SEHNR, CDR2 FQNEAQ, per germline (reference sequence). In DNA, the CDR3 is TGTGCCAGCAGCCCCCGGGAAGGGACGAACACTGAAGCTTTCTTT. Translation gives CASSPREGTNTEAFF.

As for this clonotype: Sequence at one end of the junction differs from germline and may be a read error. CDR3 sequence reads: CASSYTFSGGAPYEQYF. CDR3 bases: TGTGCCAGCAGTTACACCTTCAGCGGGGGGGCCCCCTACGAGCAGTACTTC. The V call is TRBV10-3, the J call TRBJ2-7; 10 bases are shared with TRBD2. Germline V gene data show CDR1 as ENHRY and CDR2 as SYGVKD. The CDR3 extends over 17 amino acids.

This clonotype was counted only a few times. V gene TRBV4-3 combines with J gene TRBJ2-7; TRBD1 might be the D (6 bases). V lost 4 bases and J lost 2, with 15 bases in between. Germline V gene sequence: CDR1 LGHNA, CDR2 YSLEER. The CDR3 totals 15 residues. CDR3 amino acids: CASSRLPDSTYEQYF. Here the CDR3 DNA reads TGCGCCAGCAGCCGTTTACCGGACAGCACCTACGAGCAGTACTTC.

The CDR3 region is CSVGSRGGNAYGYTF. The CDR3 DNA reads TGCAGCGTTGGGTCCCGTGGAGGGAACGCCTATGGCTACACCTTC. This chain uses TRBV29-1 with TRBJ1-2; D is unresolved. The CDR3 covers 15 residues. From germline, CDR1 is SQVTM and CDR2 ANQGSEA. Between the trimmed V and J ends, which lost 4 bases and 4 bases, there was a span of 19 bases.

In its sample, this clonotype was seen once. The V call is TRBV10-3, the J call TRBJ1-6; D remains ambiguous. This CDR3 is built from 14 residues. V was trimmed by 3 bases and J by 5 bases, leaving 8 bases between them. Germline values: CDR1 ENHRY, CDR2 SYGVKD. As DNA, the CDR3 is TGTGCCATCAGTGACCGTAGGAATAATTCACCCCTCCACTTT. Protein: CAISDRRNNSPLHF.